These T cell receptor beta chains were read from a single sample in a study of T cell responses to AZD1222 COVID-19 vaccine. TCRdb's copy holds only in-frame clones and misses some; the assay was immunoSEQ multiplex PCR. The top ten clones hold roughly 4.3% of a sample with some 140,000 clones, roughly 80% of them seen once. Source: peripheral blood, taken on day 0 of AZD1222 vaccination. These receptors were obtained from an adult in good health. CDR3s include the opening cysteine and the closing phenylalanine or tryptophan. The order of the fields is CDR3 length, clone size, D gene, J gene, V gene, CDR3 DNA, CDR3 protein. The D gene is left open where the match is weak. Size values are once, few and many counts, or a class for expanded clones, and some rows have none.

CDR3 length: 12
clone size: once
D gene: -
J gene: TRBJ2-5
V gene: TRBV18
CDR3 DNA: TGTGCCAGCTCACCTAACCAAGAGACCCAGTACTTC
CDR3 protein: CASSPNQETQYF

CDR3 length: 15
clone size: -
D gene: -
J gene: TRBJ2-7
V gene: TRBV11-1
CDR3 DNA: TGTGCCAGCAGCAGAGATAGGGACACCAACTACGAGCAGTACTTC
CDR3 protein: CASSRDRDTNYEQYF

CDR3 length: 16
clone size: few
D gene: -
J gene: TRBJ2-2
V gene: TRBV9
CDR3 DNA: TGTGCCAGCAGCATTCCGCAGGGGATGGACACCGGGGAGCTGTTTTTT
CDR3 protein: CASSIPQGMDTGELFF

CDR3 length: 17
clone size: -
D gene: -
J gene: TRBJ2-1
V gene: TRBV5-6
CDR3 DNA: TGTGCCAGCAGCTACGCCCCAGGGGGGTACCCCTACAATGAGCAGTTCTTC
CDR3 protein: CASSYAPGGYPYNEQFF

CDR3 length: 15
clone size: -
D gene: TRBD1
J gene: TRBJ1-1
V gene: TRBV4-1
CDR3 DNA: TGCGCCAGCAGCCAAGACGGACAGGGAATCGATGAAGCTTTCTTT
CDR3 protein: CASSQDGQGIDEAFF

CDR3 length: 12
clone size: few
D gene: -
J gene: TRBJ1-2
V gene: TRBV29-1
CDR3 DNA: TGCAGCGTTGGAGAACAGGGTACTGGCTACACCTTC
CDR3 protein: CSVGEQGTGYTF

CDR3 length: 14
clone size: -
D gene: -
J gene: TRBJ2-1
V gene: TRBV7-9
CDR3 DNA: TGTGCCAGCAGCATTGGTGGGTCCTACAATGAGCAGTTCTTC
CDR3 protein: CASSIGGSYNEQFF

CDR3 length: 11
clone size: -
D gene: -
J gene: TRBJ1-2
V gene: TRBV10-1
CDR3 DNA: TGCGCCAGCAGAGCTAACTATGGCTACACCTTC
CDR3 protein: CASRANYGYTF

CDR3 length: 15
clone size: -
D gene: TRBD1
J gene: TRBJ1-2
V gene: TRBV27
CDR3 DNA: TGTGCCAGCAGTTTCTCCGGGACAGCGTTCTATGGCTACACCTTC
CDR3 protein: CASSFSGTAFYGYTF

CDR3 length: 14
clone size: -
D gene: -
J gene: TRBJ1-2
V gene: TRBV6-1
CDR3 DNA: TGTGCCAGCAGTGAGACCCGGGACACAAAGGGCTACACCTTC
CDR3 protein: CASSETRDTKGYTF

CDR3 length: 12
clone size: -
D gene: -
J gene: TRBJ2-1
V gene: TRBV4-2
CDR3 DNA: TGTGCCAGCAGCCAATTGAATGGTGAGCAGTTCTTC
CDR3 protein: CASSQLNGEQFF

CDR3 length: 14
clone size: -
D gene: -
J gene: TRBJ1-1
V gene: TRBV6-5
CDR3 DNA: TGTGCCAGCACCGCCGACAGGATGAACACTGAAGCTTTCTTT
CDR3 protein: CASTADRMNTEAFF

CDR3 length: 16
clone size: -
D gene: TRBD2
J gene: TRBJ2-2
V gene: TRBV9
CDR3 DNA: TGTGCCAGCAGCGGCAGCGGGGGCCGCTTTACCGGGGAGCTGTTTTTT
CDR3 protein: CASSGSGGRFTGELFF

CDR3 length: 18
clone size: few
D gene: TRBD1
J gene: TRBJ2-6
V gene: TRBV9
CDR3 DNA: TGTGCCAGCAGCGTACCGGGACAGGGCTTAGCTGGGGCCAACGTCCTGACTTTC
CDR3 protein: CASSVPGQGLAGANVLTF

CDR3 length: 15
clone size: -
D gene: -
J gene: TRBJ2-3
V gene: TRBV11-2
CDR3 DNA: TGTGCCAGCAGCTTAAACCCAGGGGTTACAGATACGCAGTATTTT
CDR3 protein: CASSLNPGVTDTQYF

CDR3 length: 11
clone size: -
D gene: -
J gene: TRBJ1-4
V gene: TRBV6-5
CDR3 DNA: TGTGCCAGCAGTTACTCAGGGTTACTGTTTTTT
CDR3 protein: CASSYSGLLFF

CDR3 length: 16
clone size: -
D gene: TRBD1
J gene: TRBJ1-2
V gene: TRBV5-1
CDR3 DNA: TGCGCCAGCAGCTCCCGGGAACAGGGGGCAAGATATGGCTACACCTTC
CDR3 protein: CASSSREQGARYGYTF

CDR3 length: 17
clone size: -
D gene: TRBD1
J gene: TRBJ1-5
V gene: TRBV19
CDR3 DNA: TGTGCCAGTAGTACACACCGGGACAGGGGTAGCCATCAGCCCCAGCATTTT
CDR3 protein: CASSTHRDRGSHQPQHF

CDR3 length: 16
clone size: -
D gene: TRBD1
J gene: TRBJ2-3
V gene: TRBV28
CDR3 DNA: TGTGCCAGCAGCCCCTCCGGCAGGGGGCACACAGATACGCAGTATTTT
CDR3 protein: CASSPSGRGHTDTQYF

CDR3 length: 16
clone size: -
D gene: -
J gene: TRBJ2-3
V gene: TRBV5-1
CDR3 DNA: TGCGCCAGCAGCCCCGGGGGCCGAGTCGGCACAGATACGCAGTATTTT
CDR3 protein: CASSPGGRVGTDTQYF

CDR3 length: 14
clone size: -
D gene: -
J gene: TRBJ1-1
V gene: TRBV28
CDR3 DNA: TGTGCCAGCAGTTTTGCGACAGCGAACACTGAAGCTTTCTTT
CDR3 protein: CASSFATANTEAFF

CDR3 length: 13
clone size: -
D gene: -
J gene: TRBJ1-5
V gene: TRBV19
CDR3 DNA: TGTGCCAGTACAGACAGTATCGGTCAGCCCCAGCATTTT
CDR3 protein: CASTDSIGQPQHF

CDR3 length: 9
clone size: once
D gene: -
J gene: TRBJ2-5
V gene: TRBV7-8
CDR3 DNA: TGTGCCAGCAGCCCTCCCCAGTACTTC
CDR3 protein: CASSPPQYF

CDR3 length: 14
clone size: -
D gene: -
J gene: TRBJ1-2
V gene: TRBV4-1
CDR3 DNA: TGCGCCAGCAGCCCGGGGGCAGAGAACTATGGCTACACCTTC
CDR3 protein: CASSPGAENYGYTF

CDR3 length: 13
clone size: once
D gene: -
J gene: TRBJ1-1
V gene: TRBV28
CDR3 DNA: TGTGCCAGCAGTTTAAACCGGAACACTGAAGCTTTCTTT
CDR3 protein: CASSLNRNTEAFF

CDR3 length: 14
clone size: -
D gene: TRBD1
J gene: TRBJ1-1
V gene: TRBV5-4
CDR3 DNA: TGTGCCAGCAGCTTACCGACAGGGTACACTGAAGCTTTCTTT
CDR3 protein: CASSLPTGYTEAFF